This note documents a single T cell receptor (beta chain) sequence. The antigen remains unidentified. Profiling relied on immunoSEQ multiplex PCR, and the TCRdb table lists in-frame clones only, not all of them. The sample has some 39,000 clones; roughly four fifths are singletons. The germline gives CDR1 SQVTM, CDR2 ANQGSEA. V was pared by 4 bases and J by 9 bases, with 16 bases between. This CDR3 has 12 amino acids. This entry belongs to a study of Siglec-9 on CD8 T cells in melanoma. Overall study results and limits: An effector memory CD8+ T-cell subset seemingly accumulating in melanoma was reportedly marked and regulated by Siglec-9.

The clonotype was recovered from a human donor in good health. The chain recombines TRBV29-1 with TRBJ2-7; the D gene is possibly TRBD2 (6 bases). Sequenced: Siglec-9- CD8+ T cells sorted from blood. The CDR3 loop is CSVVGGDGGQYF. DNA for the CDR3: TGCAGCGTTGTCGGCGGGGACGGCGGGCAGTACTTC.